This T cell receptor (beta chain) emerged from a study of shared clonotypes between healthy human individuals. Across the whole study: Sampling drew on donors who were a couple of women and three men aged 18 to 49.

V was trimmed by 8 bases and J by 1 base, leaving 2 bases between them. Germline CDR1 MNHEY, CDR2 SMNVEV (reference sequence). The CDR3 has 10 amino acids. Clones were read by immunoSEQ multiplex PCR, and TCRdb kept only the in-frame ones, dropping some. The sample lists hundreds of thousands of clones; around 96% were seen once. As for this clone: Antigen specificity is unknown.

Study results and limitations: Researchers found naive subsets generally carried larger estimated richness than memory subsets.

Naive CD8 cells lacked CD45RO and underwent positive selection for CCR7, leaving out terminally differentiated effector memory CD45RA+ cells. V usage is TRBV27 and J usage is TRBJ2-5; D ambiguous. The clonotype comes from a woman aged 25 to 39 in good health. The sequenced material came from naive CD8+ T cells sorted from blood. The CDR3 DNA reads as TGTGCCAGCGGCCAAGAGACCCAGTACTTC. Protein product: CASGQETQYF.